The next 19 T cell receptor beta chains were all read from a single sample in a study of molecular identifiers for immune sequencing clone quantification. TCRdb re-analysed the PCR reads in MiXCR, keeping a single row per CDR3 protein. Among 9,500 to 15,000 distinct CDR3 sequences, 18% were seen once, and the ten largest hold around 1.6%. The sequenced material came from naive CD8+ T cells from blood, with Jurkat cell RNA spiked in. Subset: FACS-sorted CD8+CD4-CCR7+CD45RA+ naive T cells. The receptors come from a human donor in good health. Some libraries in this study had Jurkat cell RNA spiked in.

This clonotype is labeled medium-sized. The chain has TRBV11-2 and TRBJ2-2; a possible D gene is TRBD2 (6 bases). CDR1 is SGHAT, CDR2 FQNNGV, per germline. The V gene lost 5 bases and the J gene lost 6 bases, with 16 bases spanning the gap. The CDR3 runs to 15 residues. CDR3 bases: TGTGCCAGCAGCCCAGACAACAGACTAGCCGGGGAGCTGTTTTTT. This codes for CASSPDNRLAGELFF.

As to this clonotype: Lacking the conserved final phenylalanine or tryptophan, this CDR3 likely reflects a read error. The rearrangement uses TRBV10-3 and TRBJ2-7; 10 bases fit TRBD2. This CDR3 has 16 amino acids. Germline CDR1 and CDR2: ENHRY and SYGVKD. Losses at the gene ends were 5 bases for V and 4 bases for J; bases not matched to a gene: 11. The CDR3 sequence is CAISNFLAGEGYEQYL. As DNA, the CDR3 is TGTGCCATCAGTAACTTTCTAGCGGGAGAGGGTTACGAGCAGTACCTC.

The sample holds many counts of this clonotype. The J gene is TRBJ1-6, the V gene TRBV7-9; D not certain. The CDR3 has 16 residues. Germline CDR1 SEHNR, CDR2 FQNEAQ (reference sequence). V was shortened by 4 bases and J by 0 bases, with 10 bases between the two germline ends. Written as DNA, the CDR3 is TGTGCCAGCAGCTCGCGGAGGGACTCCTATAATTCACCCCTCCACTTT. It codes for CASSSRRDSYNSPLHF. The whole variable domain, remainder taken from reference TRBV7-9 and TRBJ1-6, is DTGVSQNPRHKITKRGQNVTFRCDPISEHNRLYWYRQTLGQGPEFLTYFQNEAQLEKSRLLSDRFSAERPKGSFSTLEIQRTEQGDSAMYLCASSSRRDSYNSPLHFGNGTRLTVT.

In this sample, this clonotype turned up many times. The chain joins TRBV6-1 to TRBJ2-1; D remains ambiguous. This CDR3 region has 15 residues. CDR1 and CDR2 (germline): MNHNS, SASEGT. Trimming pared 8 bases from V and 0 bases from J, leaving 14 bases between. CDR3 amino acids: CASAVLVSSYNEQFF. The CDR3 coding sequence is TGTGCCAGCGCGGTGCTAGTCAGCTCCTACAATGAGCAGTTCTTC.

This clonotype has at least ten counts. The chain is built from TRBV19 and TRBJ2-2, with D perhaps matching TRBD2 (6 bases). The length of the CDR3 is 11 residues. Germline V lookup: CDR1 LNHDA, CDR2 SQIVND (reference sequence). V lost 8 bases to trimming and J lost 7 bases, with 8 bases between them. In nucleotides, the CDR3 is TGTGCCAGTCGAGCGGGCGGGGAGCTGTTTTTT. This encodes CASRAGGELFF.

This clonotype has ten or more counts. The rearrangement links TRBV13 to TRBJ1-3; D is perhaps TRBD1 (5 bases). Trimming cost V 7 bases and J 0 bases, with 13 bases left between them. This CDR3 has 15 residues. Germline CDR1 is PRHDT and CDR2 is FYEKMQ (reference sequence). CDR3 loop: CASTGWGVSGNTIYF. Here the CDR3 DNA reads TGTGCCAGCACCGGATGGGGGGTCTCTGGAAACACCATATATTTT. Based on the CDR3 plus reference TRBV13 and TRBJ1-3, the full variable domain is AAGVIQSPRHLIKEKRETATLKCYPIPRHDTVYWYQQGPGQDPQFLISFYEKMQSDKGSIPDRFSAQQFSDYHSELNMSSLELGDSALYFCASTGWGVSGNTIYFGEGSWLTVV.

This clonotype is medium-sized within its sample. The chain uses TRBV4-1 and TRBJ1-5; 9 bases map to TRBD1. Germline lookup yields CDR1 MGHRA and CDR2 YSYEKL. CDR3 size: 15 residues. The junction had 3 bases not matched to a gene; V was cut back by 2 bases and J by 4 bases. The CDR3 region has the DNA TGCGCCAGCAGCCAATTGACAGGGGGGAATCAGCCCCAGCATTTT. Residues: CASSQLTGGNQPQHF.

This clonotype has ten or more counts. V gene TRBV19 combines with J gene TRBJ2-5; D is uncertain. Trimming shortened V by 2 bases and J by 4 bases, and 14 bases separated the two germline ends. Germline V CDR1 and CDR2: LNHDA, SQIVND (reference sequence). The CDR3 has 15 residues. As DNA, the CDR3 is TGTGCCAGTAGTATATCACATCCTCCGGGAGAGACCCAGTACTTC. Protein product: CASSISHPPGETQYF.

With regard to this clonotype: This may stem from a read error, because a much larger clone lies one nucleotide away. The CDR3: CASRIFSGPSYNEQSF. CDR3 DNA: TGTGCCAGCAGGATCTTTAGCGGGCCGTCCTACAATGAGCAGTCCTTC. The rearrangement joins TRBV27 to TRBJ2-1; 7 bases line up with TRBD2. Germline loops: CDR1 MNHEY, CDR2 SMNVEV (reference sequence). The CDR3 totals 16 residues.

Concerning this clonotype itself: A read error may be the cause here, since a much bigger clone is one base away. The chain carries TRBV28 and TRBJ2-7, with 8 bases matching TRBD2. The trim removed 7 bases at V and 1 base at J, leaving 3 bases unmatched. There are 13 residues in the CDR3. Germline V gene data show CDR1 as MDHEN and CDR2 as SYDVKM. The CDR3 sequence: CASMKRGSYEQYF. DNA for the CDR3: TGTGCCAGCATGAAGCGGGGGTCCTACGAGCAGTACTTC.

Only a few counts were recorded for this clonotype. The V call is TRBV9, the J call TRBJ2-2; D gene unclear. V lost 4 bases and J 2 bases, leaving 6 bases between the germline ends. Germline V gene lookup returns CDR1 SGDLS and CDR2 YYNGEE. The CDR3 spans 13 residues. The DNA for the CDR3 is TGTGCCAGCAGCCCCACAAACACCGGGGAGCTGTTTTTT. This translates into CASSPTNTGELFF.

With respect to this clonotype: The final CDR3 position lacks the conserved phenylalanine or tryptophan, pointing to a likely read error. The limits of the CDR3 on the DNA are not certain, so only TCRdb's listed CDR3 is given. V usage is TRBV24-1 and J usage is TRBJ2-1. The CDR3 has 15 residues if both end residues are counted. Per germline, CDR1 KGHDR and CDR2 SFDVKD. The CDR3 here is CATSDLASPYDERFS.

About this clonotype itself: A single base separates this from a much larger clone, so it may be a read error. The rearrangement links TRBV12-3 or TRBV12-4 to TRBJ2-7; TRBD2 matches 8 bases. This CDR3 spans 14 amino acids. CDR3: CAGSFSSGHYEQYF. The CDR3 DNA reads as TGTGCCGGCAGTTTCTCTAGCGGGCACTACGAGCAGTACTTC.

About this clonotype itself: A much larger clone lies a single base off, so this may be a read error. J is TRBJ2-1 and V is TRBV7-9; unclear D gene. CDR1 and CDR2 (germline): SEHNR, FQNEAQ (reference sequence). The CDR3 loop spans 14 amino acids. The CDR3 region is CASSTALGYKEQFF. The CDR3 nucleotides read TGTGCCAGCAGTACCGCATTGGGGTACAAGGAGCAGTTCTTC.

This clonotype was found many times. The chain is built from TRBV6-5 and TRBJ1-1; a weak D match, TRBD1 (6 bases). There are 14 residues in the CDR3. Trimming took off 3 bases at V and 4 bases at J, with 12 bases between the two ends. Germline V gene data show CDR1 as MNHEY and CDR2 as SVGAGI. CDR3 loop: CASSYYLGGTEAFF. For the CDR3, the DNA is TGTGCCAGCAGTTATTACCTAGGGGGCACTGAAGCTTTCTTT.

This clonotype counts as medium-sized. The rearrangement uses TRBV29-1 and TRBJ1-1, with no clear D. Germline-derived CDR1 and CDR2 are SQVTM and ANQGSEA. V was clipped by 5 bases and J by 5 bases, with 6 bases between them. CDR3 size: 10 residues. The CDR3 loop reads CSVSGTEAFF. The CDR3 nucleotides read TGCAGCGTTTCGGGGACTGAAGCTTTCTTT.

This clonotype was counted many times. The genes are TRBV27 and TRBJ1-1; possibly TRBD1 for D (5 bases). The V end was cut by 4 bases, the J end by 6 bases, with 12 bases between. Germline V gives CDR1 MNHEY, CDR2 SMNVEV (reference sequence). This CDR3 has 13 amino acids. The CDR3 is CASSCRGCPEAFF. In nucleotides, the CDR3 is TGTGCCAGCAGTTGTAGGGGTTGCCCTGAAGCTTTCTTT.

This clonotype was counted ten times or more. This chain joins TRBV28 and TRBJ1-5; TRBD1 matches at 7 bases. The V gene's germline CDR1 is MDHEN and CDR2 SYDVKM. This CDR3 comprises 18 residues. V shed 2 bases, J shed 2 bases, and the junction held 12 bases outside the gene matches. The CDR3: CASSLRSIRGLGNQPQHF. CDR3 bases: TGTGCCAGCAGTTTAAGGAGCATTAGGGGGCTAGGCAATCAGCCCCAGCATTTT.

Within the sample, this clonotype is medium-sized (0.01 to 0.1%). The CDR3: CASSREEGPYGYTF. For the CDR3, the DNA is TGTGCCAGTAGCCGGGAGGAGGGGCCTTATGGCTACACCTTC. The chain joins TRBV19 to TRBJ1-2; weak D call: TRBD1 (5 bases). Per germline, CDR1 LNHDA and CDR2 SQIVND (reference sequence). The CDR3 covers 14 residues. V lost 6 bases, J lost 5 bases, and 16 bases lay in between.